These T cell receptor beta chains were read from a single sample in a study of blood T cell repertoires in COVID-19. Clones were sequenced by immunoSEQ multiplex PCR, and TCRdb holds only the in-frame ones, with some missing. Altogether about 190,000 clones are present, around 83% being singletons, with the ten largest covering roughly 6.1%. The material sequenced was peripheral blood. The receptor source for this set is a woman between 40 and 55 years old with acute or convalescent COVID-19. CDR3s include the opening cysteine and the closing phenylalanine or tryptophan. A D gene is named only where the DNA matches it firmly. Size values are once, few and many counts, or a class for expanded clones, and some rows have none.

d_gene: .
abundance: once
v_gene: TRBV7-9
j_gene: TRBJ2-1
CDR3aa: CASSPPGGGLIQFF
CDR3nt: TGTGCCAGCAGCCCCCCCGGCGGGGGCCTGATTCAGTTCTTC

d_gene: .
abundance: once
v_gene: TRBV27
j_gene: TRBJ2-5
CDR3aa: CASSLYYGGNQETQYF
CDR3nt: TGTGCCAGCAGTTTGTATTATGGGGGCAACCAAGAGACCCAGTACTTC

d_gene: TRBD2
abundance: .
v_gene: TRBV27
j_gene: TRBJ2-3
CDR3aa: CASSSGLAVSTQYF
CDR3nt: TGTGCCAGCAGTTCCGGACTAGCGGTCTCTACGCAGTATTTT

d_gene: TRBD1
abundance: .
v_gene: TRBV5-6
j_gene: TRBJ2-5
CDR3aa: CASSGTGGETQYF
CDR3nt: TGTGCCAGCAGTGGGACAGGTGGTGAGACCCAGTACTTC

d_gene: TRBD1
abundance: .
v_gene: TRBV27
j_gene: TRBJ1-3
CDR3aa: CASSPQGAPGNTIYF
CDR3nt: TGTGCCAGCAGTCCCCAGGGGGCGCCTGGAAACACCATATATTTT

d_gene: .
abundance: .
v_gene: TRBV28
j_gene: TRBJ1-1
CDR3aa: CASSRGGYEAFF
CDR3nt: TGTGCCAGCAGCCGAGGAGGGTATGAAGCTTTCTTT

d_gene: .
abundance: .
v_gene: TRBV10-3
j_gene: TRBJ1-3
CDR3aa: CAISTGSSGNTIYF
CDR3nt: TGTGCCATCAGTACCGGGTCCTCTGGAAACACCATATATTTT

d_gene: TRBD2
abundance: .
v_gene: TRBV10-3
j_gene: TRBJ2-3
CDR3aa: CAIRRQGGGGGTDTQYF
CDR3nt: TGTGCCATCAGACGACAGGGAGGCGGGGGGGGCACAGATACGCAGTATTTT

d_gene: .
abundance: .
v_gene: TRBV19
j_gene: TRBJ1-5
CDR3aa: CASSPRGAFQPQHF
CDR3nt: TGTGCCAGTAGCCCTCGGGGGGCTTTTCAGCCCCAGCATTTT

d_gene: TRBD2
abundance: once
v_gene: TRBV14
j_gene: TRBJ2-7
CDR3aa: CASSPPAGLAQYEQYF
CDR3nt: TGTGCCAGCAGCCCACCCGCGGGACTAGCTCAATACGAGCAGTACTTC

d_gene: TRBD1
abundance: .
v_gene: TRBV18
j_gene: TRBJ2-2
CDR3aa: CASSQTGANTGELFF
CDR3nt: TGTGCCAGCTCACAGACAGGGGCGAACACCGGGGAGCTGTTTTTT

d_gene: .
abundance: .
v_gene: TRBV5-4
j_gene: TRBJ1-4
CDR3aa: CASSLYPEAGDEKLFF
CDR3nt: TGTGCCAGCAGCTTGTATCCCGAGGCGGGGGATGAAAAACTGTTTTTT

d_gene: TRBD1
abundance: few
v_gene: TRBV28
j_gene: TRBJ2-7
CDR3aa: CASSHGTDSYEQYF
CDR3nt: TGTGCCAGCAGCCACGGGACAGACTCCTACGAGCAGTACTTC

d_gene: TRBD1
abundance: .
v_gene: TRBV4-2
j_gene: TRBJ1-2
CDR3aa: CASSQEQGAQINGYTF
CDR3nt: TGTGCCAGCAGCCAGGAACAGGGGGCCCAGATTAATGGCTACACCTTC

d_gene: TRBD2
abundance: .
v_gene: TRBV7-9
j_gene: TRBJ2-2
CDR3aa: CASSSGTSGRALNGELFF
CDR3nt: TGTGCCAGCAGCTCCGGGACTAGCGGGAGGGCCTTGAACGGGGAGCTGTTTTTT

d_gene: .
abundance: .
v_gene: TRBV27
j_gene: TRBJ2-1
CDR3aa: CASSRQTLVYNEQFF
CDR3nt: TGTGCCAGCAGCAGACAGACTCTCGTATACAATGAGCAGTTCTTC

d_gene: .
abundance: .
v_gene: TRBV27
j_gene: TRBJ1-1
CDR3aa: CATARVLDTEAFF
CDR3nt: TGTGCCACGGCTCGGGTCTTGGACACTGAAGCTTTCTTT

d_gene: .
abundance: .
v_gene: TRBV28
j_gene: TRBJ1-1
CDR3aa: CGLTKGKDYTEAFF
CDR3nt: TGTGGGCTGACGAAGGGTAAGGACTACACTGAAGCTTTCTTT

d_gene: .
abundance: .
v_gene: TRBV28
j_gene: TRBJ1-5
CDR3aa: CASRTTSNQPQHF
CDR3nt: TGTGCCAGTAGAACCACTAGCAATCAGCCCCAGCATTTT

d_gene: TRBD1
abundance: .
v_gene: TRBV7-9
j_gene: TRBJ1-1
CDR3aa: CASSFDPQGSDTEAFF
CDR3nt: TGTGCCAGCAGCTTCGACCCACAGGGGTCGGACACTGAAGCTTTCTTT

d_gene: TRBD2
abundance: .
v_gene: TRBV12-5
j_gene: TRBJ2-3
CDR3aa: CASGFGRGADTQYF
CDR3nt: TGTGCTAGTGGTTTTGGGCGGGGGGCAGATACGCAGTATTTT

d_gene: .
abundance: .
v_gene: TRBV28
j_gene: TRBJ1-2
CDR3aa: CASSLRGGPVYGYTF
CDR3nt: TGTGCCAGCAGTTTACGCGGGGGTCCTGTCTATGGCTACACCTTC

d_gene: TRBD1
abundance: .
v_gene: TRBV4-1
j_gene: TRBJ2-1
CDR3aa: CASSRSRDRGSYNEQFF
CDR3nt: TGCGCCAGCAGCCGCTCCCGGGACAGGGGCTCCTACAATGAGCAGTTCTTC

d_gene: .
abundance: once
v_gene: TRBV5-1
j_gene: TRBJ2-5
CDR3aa: CASSLAGSETQYF
CDR3nt: TGCGCCAGCAGCTTGGCCGGGTCGGAGACCCAGTACTTC

d_gene: TRBD1
abundance: .
v_gene: TRBV29-1
j_gene: TRBJ1-1
CDR3aa: CSVDGRGLGGTEAFF
CDR3nt: TGCAGCGTTGATGGTAGGGGGCTAGGCGGTACTGAAGCTTTCTTT

d_gene: .
abundance: .
v_gene: TRBV24-1
j_gene: TRBJ1-1
CDR3aa: CATIDLRDTEAFF
CDR3nt: TGTGCCACCATCGATCTGAGGGACACTGAAGCTTTCTTT

d_gene: TRBD2
abundance: .
v_gene: TRBV19
j_gene: TRBJ2-1
CDR3aa: CASSILLGRADEQFF
CDR3nt: TGTGCCAGTAGTATCCTCCTCGGGAGGGCCGATGAGCAGTTCTTC

d_gene: TRBD1
abundance: .
v_gene: TRBV4-1
j_gene: TRBJ1-4
CDR3aa: CASSLRGQGAQKLFF
CDR3nt: TGCGCCAGCAGCCTGAGAGGACAGGGGGCACAAAAACTGTTTTTT

d_gene: .
abundance: .
v_gene: TRBV5-1
j_gene: TRBJ2-2
CDR3aa: CASTRQGDTGELFF
CDR3nt: TGCGCCAGCACTCGTCAGGGCGACACCGGGGAGCTGTTTTTT

d_gene: .
abundance: .
v_gene: TRBV11-3
j_gene: TRBJ1-3
CDR3aa: CASSWQVLHRNTIYF
CDR3nt: TGTGCCAGCAGCTGGCAGGTTTTGCACAGAAACACCATATATTTT

d_gene: TRBD2
abundance: few
v_gene: TRBV27
j_gene: TRBJ2-1
CDR3aa: CASSLRPPGLAGGNEQFF
CDR3nt: TGTGCCAGCAGTTTACGCCCACCGGGACTAGCGGGGGGAAATGAGCAGTTCTTC

d_gene: TRBD1
abundance: .
v_gene: TRBV2
j_gene: TRBJ1-2
CDR3aa: CATQPPGQDNTF
CDR3nt: TGTGCCACACAACCTCCGGGACAGGATAACACCTTC

d_gene: .
abundance: .
v_gene: TRBV9
j_gene: TRBJ2-2
CDR3aa: CASSVNPGEIGELFF
CDR3nt: TGTGCCAGCAGCGTGAACCCGGGGGAGATCGGGGAGCTGTTTTTT

d_gene: TRBD2
abundance: .
v_gene: TRBV5-1
j_gene: TRBJ2-1
CDR3aa: CASGGGAHNEQFF
CDR3nt: TGCGCCAGCGGCGGGGGGGCCCACAATGAGCAGTTCTTC

d_gene: .
abundance: .
v_gene: TRBV3-1/TRBV3-2
j_gene: TRBJ2-5
CDR3aa: CASSHLGGGGYQETQYF
CDR3nt: TGTGCCAGCAGCCACCTAGGGGGGGGAGGGTACCAAGAGACCCAGTACTTC

d_gene: .
abundance: .
v_gene: TRBV27
j_gene: TRBJ1-1
CDR3aa: CASSSPHRGGTEAFF
CDR3nt: TGTGCCAGCAGTTCGCCACATAGGGGGGGCACTGAAGCTTTCTTT

d_gene: .
abundance: .
v_gene: TRBV19
j_gene: TRBJ1-2
CDR3aa: CASSIGGREMSYGYTF
CDR3nt: TGTGCCAGTAGTATAGGCGGCCGGGAGATGAGCTATGGCTACACCTTC

d_gene: .
abundance: .
v_gene: TRBV2
j_gene: TRBJ2-2
CDR3aa: CASRAFRELFF
CDR3nt: TGTGCCAGCAGAGCATTTCGGGAGCTGTTTTTT

d_gene: .
abundance: once
v_gene: TRBV2
j_gene: TRBJ1-1
CDR3aa: CASSPEMNTEAFF
CDR3nt: TGTGCCAGCAGCCCGGAGATGAACACTGAAGCTTTCTTT

d_gene: TRBD2
abundance: .
v_gene: TRBV3-1/TRBV3-2
j_gene: TRBJ2-3
CDR3aa: CASSPSGRSTDTQYF
CDR3nt: TGTGCCAGCAGTCCCAGCGGGAGGAGCACAGATACGCAGTATTTT

d_gene: .
abundance: .
v_gene: TRBV6-5
j_gene: TRBJ1-1
CDR3aa: CASTPAGVTEAFF
CDR3nt: TGTGCCAGCACCCCCGCGGGGGTGACTGAAGCTTTCTTT

d_gene: .
abundance: .
v_gene: TRBV5-1
j_gene: TRBJ2-2
CDR3aa: CASSLRGLDTGELFF
CDR3nt: TGCGCCAGCAGCTTAAGGGGCTTAGACACCGGGGAGCTGTTTTTT

d_gene: TRBD1
abundance: few
v_gene: TRBV28
j_gene: TRBJ2-4
CDR3aa: CASLKFAGTGERNIQYF
CDR3nt: TGTGCCAGCTTGAAGTTTGCCGGGACAGGGGAAAGGAACATTCAGTACTTC

d_gene: .
abundance: few
v_gene: TRBV4-2
j_gene: TRBJ2-7
CDR3aa: CASSQERAASYEQYF
CDR3nt: TGTGCCAGCAGCCAAGAGAGGGCAGCCTCCTACGAGCAGTACTTC

d_gene: TRBD1
abundance: .
v_gene: TRBV7-9
j_gene: TRBJ1-1
CDR3aa: CASSLQGLNTEAFF
CDR3nt: TGTGCCAGCAGCCTACAGGGGTTAAACACTGAAGCTTTCTTT

d_gene: TRBD2
abundance: .
v_gene: TRBV5-5
j_gene: TRBJ2-3
CDR3aa: CASSSAGVGTDTQYF
CDR3nt: TGTGCCAGCAGCTCCGCGGGGGTTGGCACAGATACGCAGTATTTT

d_gene: TRBD1
abundance: .
v_gene: TRBV28
j_gene: TRBJ1-5
CDR3aa: CASRDRDRGYSNQPQHF
CDR3nt: TGTGCCAGCAGAGACCGGGACAGGGGATATAGCAATCAGCCCCAGCATTTT

d_gene: TRBD2
abundance: .
v_gene: TRBV27
j_gene: TRBJ2-3
CDR3aa: CASSFTRLAGPDTQYF
CDR3nt: TGTGCCAGCAGCTTCACCAGACTAGCGGGGCCAGATACGCAGTATTTT

d_gene: TRBD2
abundance: once
v_gene: TRBV10-3
j_gene: TRBJ2-3
CDR3aa: CAISTAGVADTQYF
CDR3nt: TGTGCCATCAGTACAGCGGGAGTGGCAGATACGCAGTATTTT

d_gene: TRBD1
abundance: .
v_gene: TRBV25-1
j_gene: TRBJ1-5
CDR3aa: CASRKGQGAVGQPQHF
CDR3nt: TGTGCCAGCAGAAAAGGACAGGGGGCGGTTGGTCAGCCCCAGCATTTT

d_gene: TRBD1
abundance: .
v_gene: TRBV12-3/TRBV12-4
j_gene: TRBJ2-1
CDR3aa: CASSPGTGFWFF
CDR3nt: TGTGCCAGCAGCCCGGGGACAGGCTTTTGGTTCTTC

d_gene: .
abundance: .
v_gene: TRBV7-8
j_gene: TRBJ2-7
CDR3aa: CASSFTGDFSYEQYF
CDR3nt: TGTGCCAGCAGCTTTACAGGAGATTTCTCCTACGAGCAGTACTTC

d_gene: .
abundance: .
v_gene: TRBV6-4
j_gene: TRBJ2-6
CDR3aa: CASSSSGANVLTF
CDR3nt: TGTGCCAGCAGCAGCTCTGGGGCCAACGTCCTGACTTTC

d_gene: .
abundance: .
v_gene: TRBV7-9
j_gene: TRBJ1-5
CDR3aa: CASSRVDQPQHF
CDR3nt: TGTGCCAGCAGCAGAGTAGATCAGCCCCAGCATTTT

d_gene: .
abundance: once
v_gene: TRBV7-3
j_gene: TRBJ2-2
CDR3aa: CASSPIHTSTPKTGELFF
CDR3nt: TGTGCCAGCAGCCCCATCCATACGTCGACTCCGAAGACCGGGGAGCTGTTTTTT

d_gene: TRBD2
abundance: .
v_gene: TRBV3-1/TRBV3-2
j_gene: TRBJ2-7
CDR3aa: CASSQGLAVTYEQYF
CDR3nt: TGTGCCAGCAGCCAAGGACTAGCGGTAACCTACGAGCAGTACTTC

d_gene: .
abundance: .
v_gene: TRBV3-1/TRBV3-2
j_gene: TRBJ1-4
CDR3aa: CASSQDQTGVGELFF
CDR3nt: TGTGCCAGCAGCCAAGATCAAACCGGGGTCGGGGAACTGTTTTTT

d_gene: TRBD1
abundance: .
v_gene: TRBV27
j_gene: TRBJ1-4
CDR3aa: CASSSRDRPEKLFF
CDR3nt: TGTGCCAGCAGTTCCCGGGACAGGCCAGAAAAACTGTTTTTT

d_gene: .
abundance: .
v_gene: TRBV10-1
j_gene: TRBJ2-1
CDR3aa: CASSVRGRAPEQFF
CDR3nt: TGCGCCAGCAGTGTTCGGGGTAGGGCTCCTGAGCAGTTCTTC